The rows below give T cell receptor beta chains drawn from one sample of a study of T cells after posttransplantation cyclophosphamide. Sequenced by immunoSEQ multiplex PCR; TCRdb stores in-frame clones only, minus some. Recorded here are some 50,000 clones, none singletons. Input material: PBMCs. These receptors all stem from a man between 40 and 49 years old in good health, CMV-negative, and a related stem cell transplant donor. Both conserved end residues are part of each CDR3. The D gene is left open where the match is weak. Clone size is shown for a subset of rows, as once, few, many or a class of expanded clone.

d_call	clone_size	v_call	j_call	cdr3_aa	cdr3_nt
TRBD2	few	TRBV28	TRBJ2-2	CASSFPWTSGNTGELFF	TGTGCCAGCAGTTTCCCCTGGACTAGCGGGAACACCGGGGAGCTGTTTTTT
TRBD1	many	TRBV6-4	TRBJ2-2	CASRITGVTGELFF	TGTGCCAGCAGAATTACAGGGGTCACCGGGGAGCTGTTTTTT
-	many	TRBV6-5	TRBJ2-5	CASSYKTPWMETQYF	TGTGCCAGCAGTTACAAGACTCCATGGATGGAGACCCAGTACTTC
TRBD2	many	TRBV14	TRBJ2-1	CASSQLLAGGDEQFF	TGTGCCAGCAGCCAATTACTAGCGGGAGGGGATGAGCAGTTCTTC
TRBD1	many	TRBV6-5	TRBJ1-2	CASSWDRANYGYTF	TGTGCCAGCAGTTGGGACAGGGCCAACTATGGCTACACCTTC
-	many	TRBV18	TRBJ2-7	CASSPSLEISSFEQYF	TGTGCCAGCTCACCAAGTTTGGAGATATCTTCTTTCGAGCAGTACTTC
-	many	TRBV15	TRBJ2-3	CATSSHQRGKDTQYF	TGTGCCACCAGCTCCCACCAACGAGGCAAGGATACGCAGTATTTT
-	few	TRBV29-1	TRBJ2-7	CSVEDRGAGRAYEQYF	TGCAGCGTTGAAGATCGCGGGGCAGGGCGCGCCTACGAGCAGTACTTC
TRBD1	many	TRBV27	TRBJ2-4	CASSVDRAKNIQYF	TGTGCCAGCAGTGTGGACAGGGCCAAAAACATTCAGTACTTC
TRBD2	many	TRBV9	TRBJ2-1	CASSAPPGTTVMNEQFF	TGTGCCAGCAGCGCACCTCCCGGGACTACGGTTATGAATGAGCAGTTCTTC
-	many	TRBV28	TRBJ1-1	CASSLEGLNTEAFF	TGTGCCAGCAGTTTGGAGGGGCTGAACACTGAAGCTTTCTTT
TRBD1	-	TRBV6-5	TRBJ1-1	CATIDWGTANEAFF	TGTGCCACTATAGACTGGGGGACAGCGAATGAAGCTTTCTTT
-	many	TRBV4-2	TRBJ1-1	CASSLPLGAGRMNTEAFF	TGTGCCAGCAGCCTGCCCCTCGGTGCGGGAAGAATGAACACTGAAGCTTTCTTT
TRBD1	many	TRBV25-1	TRBJ2-2	CASSALTGLYTGELFF	TGTGCCAGCAGTGCCCTGACAGGGTTATACACCGGGGAGCTGTTTTTT
-	many	TRBV30	TRBJ1-1	CAWSALRQYMNTEAFF	TGTGCCTGGAGTGCTTTGAGACAGTATATGAACACTGAAGCTTTCTTT
-	many	TRBV11-2	TRBJ1-5	CASSLGSVSDQPQHF	TGTGCCAGCAGCCTAGGATCCGTTTCGGATCAGCCCCAGCATTTT
-	many	TRBV15	TRBJ2-3	CATSRVPTTDTQYF	TGTGCCACCAGCAGAGTCCCTACTACAGATACGCAGTATTTT
TRBD1	-	TRBV5-8	TRBJ2-5	CASSFGTGTGKTQYF	TGTGCCAGCAGCTTTGGGACAGGGACAGGAAAGACCCAGTACTTC